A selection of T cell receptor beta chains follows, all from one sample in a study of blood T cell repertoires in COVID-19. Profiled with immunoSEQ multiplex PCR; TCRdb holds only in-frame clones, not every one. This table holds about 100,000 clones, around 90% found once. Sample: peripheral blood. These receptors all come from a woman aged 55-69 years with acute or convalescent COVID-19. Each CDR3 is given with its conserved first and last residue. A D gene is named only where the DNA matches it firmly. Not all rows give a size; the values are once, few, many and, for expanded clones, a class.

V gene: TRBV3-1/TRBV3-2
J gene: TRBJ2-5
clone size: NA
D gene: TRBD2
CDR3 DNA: TGTGCCAGCAGCCAACTTACTAGCGGGGTATCATTAGAGACCCAGTACTTC
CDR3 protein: CASSQLTSGVSLETQYF

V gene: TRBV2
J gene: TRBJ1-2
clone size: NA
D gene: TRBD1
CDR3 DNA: TGTGCCAGCAGCGGCGGGACAGAGTATGGCTACACCTTC
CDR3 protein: CASSGGTEYGYTF

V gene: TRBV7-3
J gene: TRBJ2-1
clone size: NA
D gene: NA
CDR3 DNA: TGTGCCAGCAGCTTGACTGGAAGCTCCTACAATGAGCAGTTCTTC
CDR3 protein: CASSLTGSSYNEQFF

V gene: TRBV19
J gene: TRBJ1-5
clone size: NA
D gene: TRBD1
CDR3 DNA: TGTGCCAGTAGTGCCGGTCCGGGACAGGGTAGCAATCAGCCCCAGCATTTT
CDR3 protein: CASSAGPGQGSNQPQHF

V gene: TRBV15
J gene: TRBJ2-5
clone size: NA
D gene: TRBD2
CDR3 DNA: TGTGCCACCAGCAGAGATCGGGGGGTAGAGACCCAGTACTTC
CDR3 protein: CATSRDRGVETQYF

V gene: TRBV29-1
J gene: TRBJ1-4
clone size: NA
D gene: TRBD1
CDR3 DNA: TGCAGCGTTGCGGGACAGGGGACTTCAACTAATGAAAAACTGTTTTTT
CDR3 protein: CSVAGQGTSTNEKLFF

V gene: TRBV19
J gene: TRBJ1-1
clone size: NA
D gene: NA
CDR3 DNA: TGTGCCAGTAGTTACGGGACTACTAACACTGAAGCTTTCTTT
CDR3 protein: CASSYGTTNTEAFF

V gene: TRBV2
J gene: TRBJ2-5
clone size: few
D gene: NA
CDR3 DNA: TGTGCCAGCAGTGACAGGGAGACCCAGTACTTC
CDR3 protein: CASSDRETQYF

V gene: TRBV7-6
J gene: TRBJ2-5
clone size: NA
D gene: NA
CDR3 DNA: TGTGCCAGCAGCTTGGACAGAGGGGGCCAAGAGACCCAGTACTTC
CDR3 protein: CASSLDRGGQETQYF

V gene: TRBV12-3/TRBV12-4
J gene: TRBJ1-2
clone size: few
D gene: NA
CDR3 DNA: TGTGCCAGCAGTTCCCCGACTCAAGAGGGCTACACCTTC
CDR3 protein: CASSSPTQEGYTF

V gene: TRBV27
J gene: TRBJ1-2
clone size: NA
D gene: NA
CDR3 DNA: TGTGCCAGCAGTTTAAGAGTTTCCTATGGCTACACCTTC
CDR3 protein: CASSLRVSYGYTF

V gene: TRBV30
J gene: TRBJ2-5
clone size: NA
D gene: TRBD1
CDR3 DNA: TGTGCCTGGGGACAGGGGAGTGGCGAGACCCAGTACTTC
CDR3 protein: CAWGQGSGETQYF

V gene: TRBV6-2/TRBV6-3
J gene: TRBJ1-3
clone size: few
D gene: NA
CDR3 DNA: TGTGCCAGCAGTTACTCAGGCGGGGCTGGAAACACCATATATTTT
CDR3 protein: CASSYSGGAGNTIYF

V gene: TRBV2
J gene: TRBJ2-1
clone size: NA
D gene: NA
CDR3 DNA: TGTGCCAGCAGTCCCTTCCAGGGCAATGAGCAGTTCTTC
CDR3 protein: CASSPFQGNEQFF

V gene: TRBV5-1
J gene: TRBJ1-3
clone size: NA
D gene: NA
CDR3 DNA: TGCGCCAGCACAGAAATTGGTGGAAACACCATATATTTT
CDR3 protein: CASTEIGGNTIYF

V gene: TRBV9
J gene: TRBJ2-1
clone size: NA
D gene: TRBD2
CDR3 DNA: TGTGCCAGCAGCGTCAGACTAGCGGGAGCTAATGAGCAGTTCTTC
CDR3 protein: CASSVRLAGANEQFF

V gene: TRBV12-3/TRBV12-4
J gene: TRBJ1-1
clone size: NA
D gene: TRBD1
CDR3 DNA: TGTGCCAGCAGCCCAGGGGGGATTTACCGCGCTTTCTTT
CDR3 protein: CASSPGGIYRAFF

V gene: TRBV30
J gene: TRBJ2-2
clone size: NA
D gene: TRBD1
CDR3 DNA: TGTGCCCACCAACCCATGCCCGGGACAGGGTCGAACACCGGGGAGCTGTTTTTT
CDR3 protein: CAHQPMPGTGSNTGELFF

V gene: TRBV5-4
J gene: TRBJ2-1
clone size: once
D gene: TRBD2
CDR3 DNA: TGTGCCAGCACCCGACTAGCGGGACTCCCGAATGAGCAGTTCTTC
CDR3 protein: CASTRLAGLPNEQFF

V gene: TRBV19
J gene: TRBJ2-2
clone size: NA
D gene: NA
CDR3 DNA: TGTGCCAGTAGTGGCGGAGCGGCCACGAACACCGGGGAGCTGTTTTTT
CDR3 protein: CASSGGAATNTGELFF

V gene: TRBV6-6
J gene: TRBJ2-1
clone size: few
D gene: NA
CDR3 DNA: TGTGCCAGCAGTTCCCTCGGAGACGAAAATGAGCAGTTCTTC
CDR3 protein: CASSSLGDENEQFF

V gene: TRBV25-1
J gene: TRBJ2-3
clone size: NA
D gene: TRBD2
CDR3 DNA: TGTGCCAGCAGTGATCCGACTAGCGGAGGATTTGGGGATACGCAGTATTTT
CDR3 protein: CASSDPTSGGFGDTQYF

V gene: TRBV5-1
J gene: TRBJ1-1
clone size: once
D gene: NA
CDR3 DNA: TGCGCCAGCAGCTTAGGGGTTGGGACTGAAGCTTTCTTT
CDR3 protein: CASSLGVGTEAFF

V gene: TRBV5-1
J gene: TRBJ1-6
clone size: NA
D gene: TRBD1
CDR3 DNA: TGCGCCAGCAGCTTGGAACAGACAGGGCTGGGTTCACCCCTCCACTTT
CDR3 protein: CASSLEQTGLGSPLHF

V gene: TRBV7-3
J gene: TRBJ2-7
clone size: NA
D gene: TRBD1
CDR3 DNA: TGTGCCAGCAGCCCGACAGGGAACTCCTACGAGCAGTACTTC
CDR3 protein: CASSPTGNSYEQYF

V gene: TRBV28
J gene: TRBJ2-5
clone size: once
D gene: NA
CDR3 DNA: TGTGCCAGCAGTTCACCGCTAGCGTACCAAGAGACCCAGTACTTC
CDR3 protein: CASSSPLAYQETQYF

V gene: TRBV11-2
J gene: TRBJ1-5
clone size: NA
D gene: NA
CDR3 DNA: TGTGCCAGCAGCTTAGAGGGTAGCTATCAGCCCCAGCATTTT
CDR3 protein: CASSLEGSYQPQHF

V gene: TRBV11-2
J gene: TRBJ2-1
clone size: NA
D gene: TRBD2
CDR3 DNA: TGTGCCAGCAGCTTAGCGGGGACTAGCGGGAGTTCAGCCGATGAGCAGTTCTTC
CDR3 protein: CASSLAGTSGSSADEQFF

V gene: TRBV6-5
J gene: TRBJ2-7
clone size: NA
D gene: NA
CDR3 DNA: TGTGCCAGCAGAGCGGTGGTCGACGAGCAGTACTTC
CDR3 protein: CASRAVVDEQYF

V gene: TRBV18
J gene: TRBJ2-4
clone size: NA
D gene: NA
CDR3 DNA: TGTGCCAGCTCACCCGCGATGGCCAAAAACATTCAGTACTTC
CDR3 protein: CASSPAMAKNIQYF

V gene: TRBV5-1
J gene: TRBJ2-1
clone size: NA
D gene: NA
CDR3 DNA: TGCGCCAGCAGCCCCGACACGAGCTCCTACAATGAGCAGTTCTTC
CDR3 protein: CASSPDTSSYNEQFF

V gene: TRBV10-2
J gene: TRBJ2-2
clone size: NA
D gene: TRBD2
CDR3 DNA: TGCGCCAGCAGCGCGCTAGCGGGAGAGTACACCGGGGAGCTGTTTTTT
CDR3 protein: CASSALAGEYTGELFF

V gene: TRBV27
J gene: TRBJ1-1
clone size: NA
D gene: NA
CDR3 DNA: TGTGCCAGCGGTCGGGTGAACACTGAAGCTTTCTTT
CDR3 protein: CASGRVNTEAFF

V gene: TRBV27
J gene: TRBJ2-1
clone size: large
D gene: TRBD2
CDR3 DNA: TGTGCCAGCAGTTTAACTAGCGGCAATCCCTACAATGAGCAGTTCTTC
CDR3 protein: CASSLTSGNPYNEQFF

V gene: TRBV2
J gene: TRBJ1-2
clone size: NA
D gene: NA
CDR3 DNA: TGTGCCAGCAGTCTAGACGGATACTATGGCTACACCTTC
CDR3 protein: CASSLDGYYGYTF

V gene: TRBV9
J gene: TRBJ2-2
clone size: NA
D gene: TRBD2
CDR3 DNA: TGTGCCAGCAGCGTAGCTACGGGAGGGCAGGCCGGGGAGCTGTTTTTT
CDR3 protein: CASSVATGGQAGELFF

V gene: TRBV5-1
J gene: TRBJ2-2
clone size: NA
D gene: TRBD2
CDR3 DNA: TGCGCCAGCAGCTGGGAGACTAGCGTCGGGGAGCTGTTTTTT
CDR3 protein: CASSWETSVGELFF

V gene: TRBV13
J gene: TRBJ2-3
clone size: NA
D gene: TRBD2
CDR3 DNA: TGTGCCAGCAGGGCCGGGACTAGCGGGAGGAGCACAGATACGCAGTATTTT
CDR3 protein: CASRAGTSGRSTDTQYF

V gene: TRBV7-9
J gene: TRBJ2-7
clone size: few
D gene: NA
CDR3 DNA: TGTGCCAGCAGCCAAGGGACACCTGTCGAGCAGTACTTC
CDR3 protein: CASSQGTPVEQYF

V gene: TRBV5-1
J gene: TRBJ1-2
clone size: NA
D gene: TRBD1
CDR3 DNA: TGCGCCAGCAGCCCCAAGGGACAGGGCGCGGGCTACACCTTC
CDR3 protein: CASSPKGQGAGYTF

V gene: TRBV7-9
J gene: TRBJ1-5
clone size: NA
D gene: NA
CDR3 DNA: TGTGCCAGCAGCCCCCAGGGAGGGGGCAATCAGCCCCAGCATTTT
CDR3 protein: CASSPQGGGNQPQHF

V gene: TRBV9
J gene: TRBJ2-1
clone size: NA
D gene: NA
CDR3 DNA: TGTGCCAGCAGCGTAGAAGGGGCCTACAATGAGCAGTTCTTC
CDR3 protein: CASSVEGAYNEQFF

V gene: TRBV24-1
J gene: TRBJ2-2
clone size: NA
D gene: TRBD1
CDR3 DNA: TGTGCCACCAGTGACTTGGGACAGACGAACACCGGGGAGCTGTTTTTT
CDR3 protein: CATSDLGQTNTGELFF

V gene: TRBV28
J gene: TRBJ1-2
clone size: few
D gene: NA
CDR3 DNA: TGTGCCAGCAGTCCCTCCGGACCAGGAACACTAGAGACCAACTATGGCTACACCTTC
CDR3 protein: CASSPSGPGTLETNYGYTF

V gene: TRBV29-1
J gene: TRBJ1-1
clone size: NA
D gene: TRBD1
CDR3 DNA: TGCAGCGTCGGACAGGGGGGGAACACTGAAGCTTTCTTT
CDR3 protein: CSVGQGGNTEAFF

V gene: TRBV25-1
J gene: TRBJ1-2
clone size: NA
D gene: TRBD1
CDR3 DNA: TGTGCCAGCAGTGGGGGACAGGTGATTGGCTACACCTTC
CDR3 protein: CASSGGQVIGYTF

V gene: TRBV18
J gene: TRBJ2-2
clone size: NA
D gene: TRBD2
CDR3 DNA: TGTGCCAGCTCACCGTTTCCGGCGGGAGCGAACACCGGGGAGCTGTTTTTT
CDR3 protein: CASSPFPAGANTGELFF

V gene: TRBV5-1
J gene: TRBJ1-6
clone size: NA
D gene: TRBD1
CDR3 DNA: TGCGCCAGCAGCTTAGGACAGGGGGCGAATTCACCCCTCCACTTT
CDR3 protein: CASSLGQGANSPLHF

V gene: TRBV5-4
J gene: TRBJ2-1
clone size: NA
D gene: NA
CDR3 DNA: TGTGCCAGCAGCGAAGGGACAACCTTGGGTGAGCAGTTCTTC
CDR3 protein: CASSEGTTLGEQFF

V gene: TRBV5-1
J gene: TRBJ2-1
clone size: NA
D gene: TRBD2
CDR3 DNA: TGCGCCAGCAGCTTGGGACTAGCGGGAGGGTACAATGAGCAGTTCTTC
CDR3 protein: CASSLGLAGGYNEQFF

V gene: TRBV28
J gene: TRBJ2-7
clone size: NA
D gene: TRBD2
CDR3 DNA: TGTGCCAGCAGCCGGGAGGGGGTGGGACCCTACGAGCAGTACTTC
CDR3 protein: CASSREGVGPYEQYF

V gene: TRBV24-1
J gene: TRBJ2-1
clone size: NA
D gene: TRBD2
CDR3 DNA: TGTGCCACCAGTGATTCTAGCGGAAGCTCCTACAATGAGCAGTTCTTC
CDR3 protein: CATSDSSGSSYNEQFF

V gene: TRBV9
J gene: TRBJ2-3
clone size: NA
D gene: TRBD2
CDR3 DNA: TGTGCCAGCAGAGCCCCCGGGACTAGCGGAGATACGCAGTATTTT
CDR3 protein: CASRAPGTSGDTQYF

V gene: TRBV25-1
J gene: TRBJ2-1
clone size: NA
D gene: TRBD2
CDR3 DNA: TGTGCCAGCAGTGAACTTGGACTAGCGGACAATGAGCAGTTCTTC
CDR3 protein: CASSELGLADNEQFF

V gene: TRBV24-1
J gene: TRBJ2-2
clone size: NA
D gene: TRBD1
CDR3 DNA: TGTGCCACCAGCGGGACAGCGAACACCGGGGAGCTGTTTTTT
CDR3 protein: CATSGTANTGELFF